This TCR beta chain was retrieved from a study of identical twins. Whole-study findings and limits: Fewer insertions were carried by abundant cord blood beta clonotypes, but none was seen in memory repertoires. Twins' excess sharing was less marked for out-of-frame beta sequences. Zero-insertion analyses might be partly confounded by invariant T cells like MAIT and iNKT.

This clonotype occurred a few times. What it binds is unknown. Trimming stripped 5 bases from V and 6 bases from J, with 14 bases between. Germline lookup yields CDR1 SEHNR and CDR2 FQNEAQ (reference sequence). The CDR3 covers 13 residues. Through template switching, a universal primer site was introduced, and the cDNA contained unique molecular identifiers. TCRdb recomputed calls from the 5' RACE reads with MiXCR, one row per CDR3 protein. The table shows about 340,000 distinct CDR3 sequences, with 8.5% to 10% occurring only once. Sequencing input: naive T cells sorted from blood. This clonotype originated in a woman aged 45-60 years in good health. The V call is TRBV7-9, the J call TRBJ2-7, with D possibly matching TRBD2 (5 bases). CDR3 bases: TGTGCCAGCAGCCCCGGGGTCCGAGGCGAGCAGTACTTC. Protein product: CASSPGVRGEQYF.